Sequencing of this T cell receptor (beta chain) was carried out in a study of cytotoxic CD8 clonotypes in ibrutinib-treated CLL. General study results and limits: The study found clonality rose at ibrutinib response, then fell toward baseline at progression.

TCRdb keeps only in-frame clones here, not all; method: immunoSEQ multiplex PCR. Of about 120,000 clones in the sample, roughly 57% were seen once. The CDR3 loop spans 15 amino acids. V lost 5 bases to trimming and J lost 5 bases; unmatched junction nucleotides: 11. The V gene's germline CDR1 is SEHNR and CDR2 FQNEAQ (reference sequence). With regard to this clone: Its antigen is currently unknown.

The source of this sequence is a human donor with chronic lymphocytic leukemia. The chain is built from TRBV7-9 and TRBJ1-1; TRBD1 aligns across 7 bases. The source material was PBMCs, sampled after 24 months of ibrutinib treatment. The CDR3 sequence: CASSLSDRAGTEAFF. In DNA, the CDR3 is TGTGCCAGCAGCCTATCCGACAGGGCGGGGACTGAAGCTTTCTTT.